This TCR beta chain derives from a study of blood T cell repertoires in COVID-19. Study as a whole: From T cells, B-cell-depleted T cells, or PBMCs came the material, which was cDNA or gDNA.

In the source study's methods: Quantification of nucleated cells was approximated via reference gene primer amplification. Libraries were prepared by immunoSEQ multiplex PCR; TCRdb keeps only in-frame clonotypes and omits some of them. V, J and clone size derive from that table, while D and trimming were established from the DNA sequence. In the table there are more than 300,000 clones, 90% to 95% of which are singletons. Germline CDR1 is LNHDA and CDR2 is SQIVND (reference sequence). This CDR3 has 16 amino acids. V shed 2 bases and J 5 bases; nucleotides not matched to a gene: 6. Participants, roughly 18 to 100 years old, spanned more than 20 US areas. In the 2 weeks before study entry, exposed participants met a COVID-19 case, which was PCR-confirmed or clinician-diagnosed.

Sequences were obtained from PBMCs or T cells enriched from blood (not recorded which). The sequence was collected from a woman aged 25 to 39 who had been exposed to COVID-19. The chain employs TRBV19 and TRBJ2-3; 11 bases map to TRBD1. CDR3 in amino acids: CASSISWTGGVDTQYF. The CDR3 coding sequence is TGTGCCAGTAGTATAAGTTGGACAGGGGGCGTAGATACGCAGTATTTT.